Each of the 20 T cell receptor beta chains below was sequenced from the same sample in a study of T-cell reconstitution after alpha-beta-depleted transplantation in children. Using unique molecular identifiers, the investigators prepared the TCRbeta library. TCRdb re-called the PCR reads with MiXCR, one entry per CDR3 protein. The sample shows roughly 610,000 distinct CDR3 sequences, 10% to 13% of them seen only once. Source: PBMCs from the stem cell graft donor, taken from the stem cell graft. These receptors were obtained from a human donor who donated a stem cell graft to a child with acute myeloid leukemia.

There are a few counts of this clonotype. This chain connects TRBV28 to TRBJ1-3; D may be TRBD1 (6 bases). Trimming stripped 6 bases from V and 1 base from J, with 16 bases between. The germline V gene has CDR1 MDHEN and CDR2 SYDVKM. CDR3 length: 16 amino acids. The CDR3 DNA reads as TGTGCCAGCAGAGGCCCGGCAGGGGAGTCTGGAAACACCATATATTTT. Encoded protein: CASRGPAGESGNTIYF.

The sample holds a few counts of this clonotype. This chain connects TRBV5-6 to TRBJ2-1; tentative D call: TRBD1 (6 bases). The ends were cut back, 0 bases at V and 9 bases at J, with 16 bases in the middle. The V gene's germline CDR1 is SGHDT and CDR2 YYEEEE. This CDR3 is 15 amino acids long. The CDR3 DNA is TGTGCCAGCAGCTTGGACAGGGAATTCGGAGGTGAGCAGTTCTTC. This translates into CASSLDREFGGEQFF.

The chain uses TRBV20-1 and TRBJ2-5; no firm D call. The germline V gene encodes CDR1 DFQATT and CDR2 SNEGSKA (reference sequence). V lost 5 bases and J 3 bases, leaving 10 bases between the germline ends. The CDR3 consists of 12 residues. The CDR3: CSAGEREETQYF. The DNA of the CDR3 is TGCAGTGCTGGCGAAAGGGAAGAGACCCAGTACTTC.

This clonotype was observed a few times. The chain recombines TRBV11-2 with TRBJ2-1; D gene ambiguous. The V and J ends lost 2 bases and 8 bases respectively, with 13 bases between them. The CDR3 runs to 14 residues. The germline V gene has CDR1 SGHAT and CDR2 FQNNGV. The CDR3 reads CASSLSHLEHEQFF. CDR3 DNA sequence: TGTGCCAGCAGCTTATCCCACTTAGAACATGAGCAGTTCTTC.

At least ten counts were recorded for this clonotype. This sequence joins TRBV6-5 and TRBJ2-3; D may be TRBD2 (6 bases). CDR1 is MNHEY and CDR2 is SVGAGI in the germline V gene. The CDR3 extends over 14 amino acids. With 0 bases removed from V and 4 bases from J, the gap between germline ends came to 8 bases. The CDR3 region is CASSYSGLSDTQYF. In DNA form, the CDR3 reads TGTGCCAGCAGTTACTCGGGACTCTCAGATACGCAGTATTTT.

This clonotype was picked up a small number of times. The chain uses TRBV7-9 and TRBJ1-2, with D unresolved. Germline CDR1 is SEHNR and CDR2 is FQNEAQ (reference sequence). The CDR3 covers 15 residues. Trimming stripped 0 bases from V and 2 bases from J, with 10 bases between. CDR3 nucleotide sequence: TGTGCCAGCAGCTTAGCGGCGGGTCGAAACTATGGCTACACCTTC. Translation: CASSLAAGRNYGYTF.

The J gene is TRBJ2-1, the V gene TRBV11-3; 10 positions match TRBD2. The J segment lost 8 bases and the V segment lost 4 bases, leaving 8 bases of the junction unmatched. The CDR3 sequence is 15 residues long. Germline CDR1 reads SGHNT; CDR2 reads YENEEA. In nucleotides, the CDR3 is TGTGCCAGCAGCTCACGGACTAGCGGTGCCCATGAGCAGTTCTTC. Translated, it gives CASSSRTSGAHEQFF. Variable domain in full (rest from reference TRBV11-3 and TRBJ2-1): EAGVVQSPRYKIIEKKQPVAFWCNPISGHNTLYWYLQNLGQGPELLIRYENEEAVDDSQLPKDRFSAERLKGVDSTLKIQPAELGDSAVYLCASSSRTSGAHEQFFGPGTRLTVL.

This clonotype was counted between two and nine times. The chain is built from TRBV12-3 or TRBV12-4 and TRBJ2-7; D uncertain. The CDR3 contains 12 residues. V was trimmed by 5 bases and J by 4 bases, leaving 9 bases between them. CDR3 protein: CASSTHAYEQYF. The CDR3 DNA reads TGTGCCAGCAGTACCCACGCTTACGAGCAGTACTTC.

The CDR3 DNA follows: TGTGCCAGCAGTTTACAGGACAGGATAGTGGGAAACACCATATATTTT. It specifies CASSLQDRIVGNTIYF. The chain carries TRBV12-3 or TRBV12-4 and TRBJ1-3; the match to TRBD1 covers 7 bases. With V trimmed by 2 bases and J by 4 bases, 8 bases remained unmatched. The CDR3 has 16 amino acids.

This clonotype was detected many times. The chain recombines TRBV27 with TRBJ2-5; D is unresolved. This CDR3 spans 13 amino acids. Germline values: CDR1 MNHEY, CDR2 SMNVEV (reference sequence). Between the trimmed V and J ends, which lost 0 bases and 0 bases, there was a span of 2 bases. The CDR3 coding sequence is TGTGCCAGCAGTTTATCGGACCAAGAGACCCAGTACTTC. This codes for CASSLSDQETQYF.

This clonotype was seen at least ten times. This rearrangement joins TRBV3-1 to TRBJ1-1; 11 nucleotides line up with TRBD1. V trimming: 2 bases; J trimming: 4 bases; junction bases outside the gene matches: 3. This CDR3 comprises 15 residues. Germline assignment: CDR1 LGHDT and CDR2 YNNKEL (reference sequence). The CDR3: CASSQWDRGATEAFF. CDR3 sequence (DNA): TGTGCCAGCAGCCAATGGGACAGGGGGGCCACTGAAGCTTTCTTT.

The gene calls are TRBV6-5 and TRBJ2-5, with unresolved D. Germline CDR1 is MNHEY and CDR2 is SVGAGI. The CDR3 spans 13 residues. V was shortened by 2 bases and J by 3 bases, with 7 bases between the two germline ends. CDR3 sequence (DNA): TGTGCCAGCAGTTACCGCCCAGAAGAGACCCAGTACTTC. Amino acids: CASSYRPEETQYF.

The V call is TRBV6-5, the J call TRBJ2-7; D not resolved. Germline CDR1 reads MNHEY; CDR2 reads SVGAGI. V was shortened by 7 bases and J by 1 base, with 11 bases between the two germline ends. The length of the CDR3 is 13 residues. CDR3 sequence (DNA): TGTGCCAGCAATTTCGCGGTTTCCTACGAGCAGTACTTC. Protein product: CASNFAVSYEQYF.

This clonotype was counted only a few times. The chain uses TRBV6-1 and TRBJ2-6; 7 bases match TRBD1. CDR1 is MNHNS, CDR2 SASEGT, per germline. The CDR3 is 14 residues long. V dropped 7 bases and J dropped 2; count of bases not matched to a gene: 2. The CDR3: CASKGGTGANVLTF. CDR3 DNA sequence: TGTGCCAGCAAAGGGGGCACTGGGGCCAACGTCCTGACTTTC.

The gene calls are TRBV7-3 and TRBJ1-5, with D hard to call. Trimming removed 4 bases at V and 5 bases at J, with 9 bases between. The germline V gene has CDR1 SGHTA and CDR2 FQGTGA. CDR3 length equals 13 residues. This chain's CDR3 is CASSSTFDQPQHF. The CDR3 nucleotides are TGTGCCAGCAGCTCAACATTCGATCAGCCCCAGCATTTT.

This clonotype appeared a few times. The genes are TRBV28 and TRBJ1-4, with D possibly being TRBD1 (5 bases). The germline gives CDR1 MDHEN, CDR2 SYDVKM. The V gene lost 1 base and the J gene lost 6 bases, with 15 bases spanning the gap. The length of the CDR3 is 16 residues. CDR3 bases: TGTGCCAGCAGTTTATTATCCGGCAGGGACGATGAAAAACTGTTTTTT. Protein sequence: CASSLLSGRDDEKLFF.

In this sample, this clonotype turned up a few times. The J gene is TRBJ2-3, the V gene TRBV28; TRBD2 agrees at 9 bases. Trimming removed 6 bases from V and 2 bases from J; junction bases left unmatched: 6. The CDR3 covers 15 residues. CDR1 is MDHEN and CDR2 is SYDVKM in the germline V gene. The CDR3 region is CASRGSGGSTDTQYF. The CDR3, as DNA: TGTGCCAGCAGGGGTAGCGGGGGTTCCACAGATACGCAGTATTTT.

The CDR3 coding sequence is TGTGCCAGCACCGGGACTCCTGAACCATACGAGCAGTACTTC. Translation: CASTGTPEPYEQYF. The chain couples TRBV19 to TRBJ2-7; possibly TRBD2 for D (6 bases). The CDR3 runs 14 residues. Trimming left V 9 bases short and J 4 bases short, with 19 bases between. Germline CDR1 is LNHDA and CDR2 is SQIVND (reference sequence).

The CDR3 nucleotides are TGTGCCAGCAGTTTACGACTCTTCGGTTTCACTGAAGCTTTCTTT. Protein: CASSLRLFGFTEAFF. The V call is TRBV12-3 or TRBV12-4, the J call TRBJ1-1, with D uncertain. The length of the CDR3 is 15 residues. Trimming stripped 2 bases from V and 4 bases from J, with 14 bases between.

This clonotype was counted a few times. The rearrangement joins TRBV12-3 or TRBV12-4 to TRBJ1-5, with D uncertain. The CDR3 is 12 amino acids. V was shortened by 4 bases and J by 7 bases, with 8 bases between the two germline ends. The CDR3 DNA reads as TGTGCCAGCAGTTCTAGATTCCAGCCCCAGCATTTT. Its protein product is CASSSRFQPQHF.